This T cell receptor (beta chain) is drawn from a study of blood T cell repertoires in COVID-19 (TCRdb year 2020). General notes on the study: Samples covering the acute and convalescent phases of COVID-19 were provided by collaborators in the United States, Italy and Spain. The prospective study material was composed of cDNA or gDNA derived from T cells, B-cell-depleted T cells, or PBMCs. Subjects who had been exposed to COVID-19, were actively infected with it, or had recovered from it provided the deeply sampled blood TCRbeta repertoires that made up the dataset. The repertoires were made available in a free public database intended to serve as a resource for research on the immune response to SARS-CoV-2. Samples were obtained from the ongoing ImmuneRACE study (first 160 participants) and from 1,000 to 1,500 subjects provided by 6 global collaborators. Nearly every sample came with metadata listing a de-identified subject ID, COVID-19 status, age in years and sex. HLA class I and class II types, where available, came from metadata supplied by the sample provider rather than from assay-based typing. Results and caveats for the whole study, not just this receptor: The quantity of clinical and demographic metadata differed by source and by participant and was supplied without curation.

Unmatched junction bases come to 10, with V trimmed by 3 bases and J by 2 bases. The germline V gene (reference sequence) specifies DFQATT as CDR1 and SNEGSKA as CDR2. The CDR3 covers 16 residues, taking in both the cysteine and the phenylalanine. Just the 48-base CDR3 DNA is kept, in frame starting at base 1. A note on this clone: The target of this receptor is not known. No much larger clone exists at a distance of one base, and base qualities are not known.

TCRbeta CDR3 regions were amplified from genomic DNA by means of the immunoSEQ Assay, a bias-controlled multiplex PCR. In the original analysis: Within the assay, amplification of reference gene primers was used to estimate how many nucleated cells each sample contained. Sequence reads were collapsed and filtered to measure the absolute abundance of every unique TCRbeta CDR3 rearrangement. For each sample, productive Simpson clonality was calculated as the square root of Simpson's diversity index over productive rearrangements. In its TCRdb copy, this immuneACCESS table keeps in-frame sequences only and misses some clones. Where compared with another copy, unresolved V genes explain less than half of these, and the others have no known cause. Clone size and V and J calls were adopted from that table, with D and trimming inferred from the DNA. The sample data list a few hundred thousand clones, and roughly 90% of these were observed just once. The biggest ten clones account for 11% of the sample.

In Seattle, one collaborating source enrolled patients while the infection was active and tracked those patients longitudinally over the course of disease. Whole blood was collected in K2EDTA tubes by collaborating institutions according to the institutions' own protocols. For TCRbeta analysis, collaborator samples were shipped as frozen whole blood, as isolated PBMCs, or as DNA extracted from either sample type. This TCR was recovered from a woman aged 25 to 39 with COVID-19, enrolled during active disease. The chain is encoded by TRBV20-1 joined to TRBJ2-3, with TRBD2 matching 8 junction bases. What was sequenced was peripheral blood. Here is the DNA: TGCAGTGCTAGTAATTGGACTAGCCCTATCACAGATACGCAGTATTTT. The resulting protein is CSASNWTSPITDTQYF.